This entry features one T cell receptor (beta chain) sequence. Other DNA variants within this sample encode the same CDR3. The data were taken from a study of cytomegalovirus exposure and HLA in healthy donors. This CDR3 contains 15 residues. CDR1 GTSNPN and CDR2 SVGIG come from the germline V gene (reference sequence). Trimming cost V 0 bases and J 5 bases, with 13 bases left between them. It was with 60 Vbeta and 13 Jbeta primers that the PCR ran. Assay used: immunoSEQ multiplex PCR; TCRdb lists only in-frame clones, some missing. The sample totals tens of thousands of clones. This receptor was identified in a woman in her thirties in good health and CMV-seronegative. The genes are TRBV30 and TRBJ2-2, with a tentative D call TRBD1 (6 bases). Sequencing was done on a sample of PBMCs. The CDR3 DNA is TGTGCCTGGAGTGTAAAGGGAAGGGGGACCGGGGAGCTGTTTTTT. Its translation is CAWSVKGRGTGELFF.